This T cell receptor (beta chain) stems from a study of T-cell memory formation after mild COVID-19. Study-level points and caveats: Several responding clones turned up in pre-infection memory, indicating that cross-reactive memory may have taken part. Shrinking CD4+ clones resided mostly in CM and EM, and CD8+ ones in EMRA.

Germline loops: CDR1 SSHAT, CDR2 FNYEAQ (reference sequence). The CDR3 is 14 amino acids. Turning to this clonotype: Its antigen is unknown. The junction differs from germline at one of its ends, possibly a read error.

TCRdb reanalysed the 5' RACE reads using MiXCR and keeps one entry per CDR3 protein. The table includes about 2,300 distinct CDR3 sequences, 71% detected once. The TCR originated in an adult who had mild COVID-19 (a few samples of this study predate the infection). Cell type and time point are not known. The sequencing sample was made of PBMCs or a T cell subset sorted from them (not recorded which). The chain couples TRBV7-7 to TRBJ2-3, with a possible D match to TRBD1 (5 bases). CDR3 amino acids: CASSLGRGADTQYF. The CDR3 DNA sequence: TGTGCTAGCAGCTTAGGAAGGGGCGCAGATACGCAGTATTTT.